This passage covers 25 T cell receptor beta chains from one sample sequenced in a study of regulatory T cells in long-lasting Graves disease. The time point here: persistent/refractory GD, antithyroid drugs over 5 years with positive TRAb. PBMC-extracted RNA yielded the TCR library. Relying on iRepertoire HTBI primers and Arm-PCR of CDR3 regions, the team built TCR beta libraries. TCRdb independently ran MiXCR on the multiplex PCR reads; one entry per CDR3 protein. The table has 300,000 or so distinct CDR3 sequences, 15% to 20% seen once. The material sequenced was peripheral blood mononuclear cells (PBMCs), taken when the disease was refractory, from a patient treated with antithyroid drugs. The receptors were gathered from a female donor with Graves disease.

This clonotype has ten or more counts. J is TRBJ1-1 and V is TRBV6-1, with 9 nucleotides matching TRBD1. The CDR3 covers 13 residues. The ends lost 6 bases at V and 3 bases at J; junction bases unmatched: 2. Per the germline V gene, CDR1 is MNHNS and CDR2 is SASEGT. CDR3 loop: CASRDRGDTEAFF. CDR3 DNA sequence: TGTGCCAGCAGAGACAGGGGGGACACTGAAGCTTTCTTT.

This clonotype showed up many times. The V and J genes are TRBV2 and TRBJ2-5; 9 nucleotides line up with TRBD1. The CDR3 covers 13 residues. The germline gives CDR1 SNHLY, CDR2 FYNNEI. The junction had 6 bases not matched to a gene; V was cut back by 8 bases and J by 5 bases. The CDR3, as DNA: TGTGCCAGCTCCGGACAGGGGAGGGAGACCCAGTACTTC. Its translation: CASSGQGRETQYF. Full variable domain (missing parts from reference TRBV2 and TRBJ2-5): EPEVTQTPSHQVTQMGQEVILRCVPISNHLYFYWYRQILGQKVEFLVSFYNNEISEKSEIFDDQFSVERPDGSNFTLKIRSTKLEDSAMYFCASSGQGRETQYFGPGTRLLVL.

This clonotype was recorded a few times. The gene calls are TRBV9 and TRBJ2-2, with D hard to call. V dropped 3 bases and J dropped 7 bases, with 13 bases sitting between them. CDR1 and CDR2 from the germline V gene are SGDLS and YYNGEE. This CDR3 is 14 amino acids long. CDR3 DNA sequence: TGTGCCAGCAGCGGAGGACCGAGAATCGGGGAGCTGTTTTTT. This gives the protein CASSGGPRIGELFF.

This clonotype was counted many times. V gene TRBV7-8 combines with J gene TRBJ2-5, with D perhaps TRBD1 (6 bases). Germline V gives CDR1 SGHVS, CDR2 FQNEAQ. Trimming shortened V by 7 bases and J by 1 base, and 13 bases separated the two germline ends. CDR3 length: 14 residues. CDR3 sequence: CASTTGTTQETQYF. The DNA of the CDR3 is TGTGCCAGCACCACCGGGACAACCCAAGAGACCCAGTACTTC.

The chain is built from TRBV11-1 and TRBJ1-4; TRBD1 might be the D (5 bases). This CDR3 has 13 residues. The germline V gene has CDR1 SGHAT and CDR2 FQDESV (reference sequence). V was cut by 5 bases and J by 7 bases, with 11 bases left in between. The DNA of the CDR3 is TGTGCCAGCAGCCCGGGGACGGCTGAAAAACTGTTTTTT. Translating it yields CASSPGTAEKLFF. The full variable domain, in which reference TRBV11-1 and TRBJ1-4 provide the parts outside the CDR3, is EAEVAQSPRYKITEKSQAVAFWCDPISGHATLYWYRQILGQGPELLVQFQDESVVDDSQLPKDRFSAERLKGVDSTLKIQPAELGDSAMYLCASSPGTAEKLFFGSGTQLSVL.

This clonotype was seen repeatedly, ten times or more. J is TRBJ2-7 and V is TRBV2; D call uncertain. The CDR3 loop spans 15 amino acids. Trimming stripped 1 base from V and 4 bases from J, with 14 bases between. CDR1 SNHLY and CDR2 FYNNEI come from the germline V gene. The CDR3 DNA follows: TGTGCCAGCAGTGAAGTTCGGTATGGGGATTACGAGCAGTACTTC. This encodes CASSEVRYGDYEQYF.

This clonotype was counted ten times or more. The V and J genes are TRBV11-3 and TRBJ2-5; 9 bases match TRBD1. The junction had 7 bases not matched to a gene; V was cut back by 6 bases and J by 5 bases. Germline CDR1 and CDR2: SGHNT and YENEEA. The CDR3 spans 14 residues. The CDR3 loop is CASRQDRGQETQYF. CDR3 in DNA: TGTGCCAGCAGGCAGGACAGGGGTCAGGAGACCCAGTACTTC.

This clonotype has a handful of counts. V and J are TRBV5-1 and TRBJ1-1; D might be TRBD1 (6 bases). Trimming took off 4 bases at V and 4 bases at J, with 17 bases between the two ends. Germline V gene sequence: CDR1 SGHRS, CDR2 YFSETQ. This CDR3 has 15 residues. The CDR3 is CASSLGQSWGTEAFF. The CDR3 region has the DNA TGCGCCAGCAGCCTTGGACAGTCTTGGGGCACTGAAGCTTTCTTT.

The chain has TRBV28 and TRBJ2-2; possibly TRBD1 for D (5 bases). Germline values: CDR1 MDHEN, CDR2 SYDVKM. V lost 2 bases and J 6 bases, leaving 10 bases between the germline ends. The CDR3 length is 14 residues. The CDR3 region has the DNA TGTGCCAGCAGTTTAATCAGGGCGGCCGGGGAGCTGTTTTTT. Protein sequence: CASSLIRAAGELFF.

The chain links TRBV15 to TRBJ2-5; 7 nucleotides match TRBD1. CDR3 length: 17 residues. V trimming: 6 bases; J trimming: 2 bases; junction bases outside the gene matches: 15. CDR1 and CDR2 from the germline V gene are LNHNV and YYDKDF (reference sequence). The CDR3 protein is CATRPTDRVQGQETQYF. In DNA form, the CDR3 reads TGTGCCACCAGACCTACTGACAGGGTCCAAGGGCAAGAGACCCAGTACTTC.

The J gene is TRBJ2-2, the V gene TRBV7-2, with 8 bases matching TRBD2. The J segment lost 0 bases and the V segment lost 5 bases, leaving 5 bases of the junction unmatched. Germline V lookup: CDR1 SGHTA, CDR2 FQGNSA. The CDR3 is 16 amino acids. Written as DNA, the CDR3 is TGTGCCAGCAGCCCCCGGGGGGGTGCGAACACCGGGGAGCTGTTTTTT. Protein sequence: CASSPRGGANTGELFF.

This clonotype was found a few times. The V and J genes are TRBV12-5 and TRBJ2-2, with 9 positions matching TRBD2. The CDR3 loop spans 18 amino acids. V dropped 1 base and J dropped 0; count of bases not matched to a gene: 6. Germline lookup yields CDR1 LGHNT and CDR2 FRNRAP. CDR3 in amino acids: CASGLARLAGTNTGELFF. In nucleotides, the CDR3 is TGTGCTAGTGGTTTGGCACGGCTAGCGGGGACGAACACCGGGGAGCTGTTTTTT. Complete variable domain (other parts from reference TRBV12-5 and TRBJ2-2): DARVTQTPRHKVTEMGQEVTMRCQPILGHNTVFWYRQTMMQGLELLAYFRNRAPLDDSGMPKDRFSAEMPDATLATLKIQPSEPRDSAVYFCASGLARLAGTNTGELFFGEGSRLTVL.

This clonotype was observed at least ten times. V is TRBV6-5 and J is TRBJ1-5, with 11 bases matching TRBD1. This CDR3 region has 15 residues. Germline assignment: CDR1 MNHEY and CDR2 SVGAGI. The junction had 0 bases not matched to a gene; V was cut back by 4 bases and J by 1 base. The CDR3 nucleotides read TGTGCCAGCAGTTGGACAGGGGGCAGCAATCAGCCCCAGCATTTT. Its protein product is CASSWTGGSNQPQHF.

The table lists this clonotype with a count of one. The chain has TRBV7-6 and TRBJ2-5; 8 bases match TRBD2. This CDR3 is built from 13 residues. Trimming cost V 5 bases and J 7 bases; bases outside gene matches: 6. Per germline, CDR1 SGHVS and CDR2 FNYEAQ. The chain's CDR3 is CASSQGLGVTQYF. In DNA form, the CDR3 reads TGTGCCAGCAGCCAGGGACTAGGAGTGACCCAGTACTTC.

This clonotype has just a few counts. This sequence joins TRBV5-1 and TRBJ2-7; D is perhaps TRBD1 (6 bases). This CDR3 spans 14 amino acids. V was trimmed by 4 bases and J by 6 bases, leaving 17 bases between them. The germline CDR1 and CDR2 sequences are SGHRS and YFSETQ. The CDR3 here is CASSKGQPSGEQYF. As DNA, the CDR3 is TGCGCCAGCAGCAAGGGACAACCTTCGGGCGAGCAGTACTTC.

This clonotype was detected a few times. This chain joins TRBV20-1 and TRBJ1-2, with 10 positions matching TRBD1. V shed 0 bases and J 4 bases; nucleotides not matched to a gene: 11. The CDR3 has 17 residues. The germline gives CDR1 DFQATT, CDR2 SNEGSKA (reference sequence). In nucleotides, the CDR3 is TGCAGTGCTAGAGATCCGGGACAGGGGTCGTTCCTCTATGGCTACACCTTC. It translates to CSARDPGQGSFLYGYTF.

This clonotype came up many times. The chain has TRBV27 and TRBJ2-7; no clear D. The CDR3 contains 15 residues. Germline loops: CDR1 MNHEY, CDR2 SMNVEV (reference sequence). The V end was cut by 3 bases, the J end by 6 bases, with 18 bases between. The CDR3 nucleotides are TGTGCCAGCAGTTTCCCACGGAGTGGGCCGATCGAGCAGTACTTC. The encoded protein is CASSFPRSGPIEQYF.

Worth noting for this clonotype: A read error is possible here, since a much larger clone lies one base away. V and J are TRBV7-9 and TRBJ1-1, with D perhaps matching TRBD1 (5 bases). CDR3 size: 16 residues. Germline lookup yields CDR1 SEHNR and CDR2 FQNEAQ (reference sequence). CDR3 sequence reads: CASTPRGNSMNTEASF. DNA of the CDR3: TGTGCCAGCACCCCTCGGGGGAATTCCATGAACACTGAAGCTTCCTTT.

This clonotype was recorded at least ten times. The V gene is TRBV12-3 or TRBV12-4, the J gene TRBJ2-7; TRBD1 aligns across 11 bases. The CDR3 covers 14 residues. The trim removed 5 bases at V and 4 bases at J, leaving 4 bases unmatched. The CDR3 DNA follows: TGTGCCAGCAGTGCCGGGACAGGGGGGTACGAGCAGTACTTC. The encoded protein is CASSAGTGGYEQYF.

V usage is TRBV6-1 and J usage is TRBJ2-1, with D possibly TRBD1 on 6 matching bases. Trimming stripped 5 bases from V and 6 bases from J, with 11 bases between. CDR3 size: 13 residues. CDR1 MNHNS and CDR2 SASEGT come from the germline V gene. Here the CDR3 DNA reads TGTGCCAGCAGTCGAATGGGGGCCAATGAGCAGTTCTTC. It yields the protein CASSRMGANEQFF.

This rearrangement joins TRBV11-2 to TRBJ2-3; D call uncertain. Looked up from germline, CDR1 is SGHAT and CDR2 is FQNNGV. This CDR3 has 15 residues. Trimming shortened V by 5 bases and J by 2 bases, and 14 bases separated the two germline ends. CDR3 DNA sequence: TGTGCCAGCAGCCGATTCTCAATAAACACAGATACGCAGTATTTT. Protein: CASSRFSINTDTQYF.

As for this clonotype: A far more abundant clone sits one base away, making this likely a read error. The chain links TRBV3-2 to TRBJ2-7; TRBD1 is taken as the D call from the table, unchecked against the DNA. TRBV3-2 is a documented pseudogene. This CDR3 has 17 residues. The CDR3 spells CASSQDEQGPNVYERYF. CDR3 nucleotides: TGTGCCAGCAGCCAAGACGAGCAGGGGCCTAACGTTTACGAGCGGTACTTC.

Ten or more counts support this clonotype. V and J are TRBV27 and TRBJ1-2; 10 bases agree with TRBD1. This CDR3 is built from 14 residues. With V trimmed by 4 bases and J by 8 bases, 7 bases remained unmatched. Germline CDR1 is MNHEY and CDR2 is SMNVEV (reference sequence). For the CDR3, the DNA is TGTGCCAGCAGTTCGGGACAGGGGTGGGGCGGCTACACCTTC. Its protein is CASSSGQGWGGYTF.

This clonotype has ten or more counts. This chain connects TRBV6-2 or TRBV6-3 to TRBJ2-6, with 11 bases fitting TRBD1. The trim removed 6 bases at V and 1 base at J, leaving 5 bases unmatched. CDR3 length: 17 residues. The V gene's germline CDR1 is MNHEY and CDR2 SVGEGT. The CDR3 spells CASRRDRGLSGANVLTF. CDR3 nucleotide sequence: TGTGCCAGCAGACGGGACAGGGGGTTATCTGGGGCCAACGTCCTGACTTTC.

A few counts support this clonotype. V is TRBV20-1 and J is TRBJ2-7; perhaps TRBD2 as D (5 bases). V lost 0 bases and J lost 3, with 21 bases in between. CDR1 is DFQATT and CDR2 is SNEGSKA in the germline V gene (reference sequence). The CDR3 is made up of 17 amino acids. The CDR3: CSARDPVGRHEGYEQYF. The CDR3 coding sequence is TGCAGTGCTAGAGACCCCGTCGGCCGACATGAGGGCTACGAGCAGTACTTC.